This T cell receptor beta chain stems from a study of cytomegalovirus exposure and HLA in healthy donors. In the case of this clone: The CDR3 end shows no conserved phenylalanine or tryptophan, and so a read error is likely.

The PCR made use of 60 Vbeta and 13 Jbeta primers. TCRdb's table, derived via immunoSEQ multiplex PCR, lists solely in-frame clones and lacks some. The sample consists of around 110,000 clones, around 70% of them appearing once. The germline V gene has CDR1 MNHNS and CDR2 SASEGT. This CDR3 is 14 amino acids long. V was trimmed by 7 bases and J by 1 base, leaving 11 bases between them. The clonotype originates from a woman between 18 and 29 years old in good health and CMV-seronegative. The chain links TRBV6-1 to TRBJ1-5, with D unresolved. Material: PBMCs. The CDR3 reads CASMGGRSNQPQHV. CDR3 DNA sequence: TGTGCCAGCATGGGAGGAAGAAGCAATCAGCCCCAGCATGTT.